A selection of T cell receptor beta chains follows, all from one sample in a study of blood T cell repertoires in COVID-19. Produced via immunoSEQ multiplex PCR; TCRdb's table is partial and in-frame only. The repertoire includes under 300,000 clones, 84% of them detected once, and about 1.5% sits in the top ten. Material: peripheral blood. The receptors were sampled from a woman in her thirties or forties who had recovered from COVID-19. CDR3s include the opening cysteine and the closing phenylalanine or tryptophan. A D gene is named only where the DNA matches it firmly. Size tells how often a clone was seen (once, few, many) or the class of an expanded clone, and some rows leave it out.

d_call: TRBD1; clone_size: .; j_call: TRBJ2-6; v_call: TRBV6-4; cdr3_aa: CARGVGTGPSGANVLTF; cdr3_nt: TGTGCCAGGGGGGTAGGGACAGGACCCTCTGGGGCCAACGTCCTGACTTTC
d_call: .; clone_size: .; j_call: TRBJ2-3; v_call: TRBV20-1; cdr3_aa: CSAGAIDTQYF; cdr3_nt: TGCAGTGCAGGGGCGATAGATACGCAGTATTTT
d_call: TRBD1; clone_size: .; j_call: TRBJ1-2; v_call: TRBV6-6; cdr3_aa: CASSYPPGQGNGYTF; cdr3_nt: TGTGCCAGCAGTTACCCGCCGGGACAGGGAAATGGCTACACCTTC
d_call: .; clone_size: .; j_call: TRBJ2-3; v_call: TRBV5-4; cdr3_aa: CASSLGGDWDTQYF; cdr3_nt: TGTGCCAGCAGCCTAGGGGGTGATTGGGATACGCAGTATTTT
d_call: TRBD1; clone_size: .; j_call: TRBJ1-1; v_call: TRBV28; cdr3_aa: CASSSLQGENTEAFF; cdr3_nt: TGTGCCAGCAGTTCACTACAGGGGGAAAACACTGAAGCTTTCTTT
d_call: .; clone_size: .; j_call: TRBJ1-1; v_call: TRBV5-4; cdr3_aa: CASSSRQQNTEAFF; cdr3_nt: TGTGCCAGCAGCTCAAGACAGCAGAACACTGAAGCTTTCTTT
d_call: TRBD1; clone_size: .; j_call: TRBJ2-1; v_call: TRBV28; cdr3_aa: CAARPVTGAGSSYNEQFF; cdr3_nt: TGTGCCGCTCGTCCGGTCACAGGGGCGGGTAGCTCCTACAATGAGCAGTTCTTC
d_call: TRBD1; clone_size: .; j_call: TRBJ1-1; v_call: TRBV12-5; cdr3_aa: CASATTGANTEAFF; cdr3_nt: TGTGCTAGTGCCACGACAGGGGCGAACACTGAAGCTTTCTTT
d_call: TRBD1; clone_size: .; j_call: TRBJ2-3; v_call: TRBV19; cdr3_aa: CASSSPGTGSTDTQYF; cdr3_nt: TGTGCCAGTAGTTCACCCGGGACAGGGTCCACAGATACGCAGTATTTT
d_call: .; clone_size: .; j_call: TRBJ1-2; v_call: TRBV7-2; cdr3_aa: CASSPQTSPAGGYTF; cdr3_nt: TGTGCCAGCAGCCCCCAGACCTCCCCAGCAGGAGGCTACACCTTC
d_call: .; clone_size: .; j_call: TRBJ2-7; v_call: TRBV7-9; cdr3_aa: CASSSLGGEQYF; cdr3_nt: TGTGCCAGCAGCTCCTTGGGGGGCGAGCAGTACTTC
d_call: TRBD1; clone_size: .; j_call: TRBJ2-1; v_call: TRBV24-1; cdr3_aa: CATSDPRPADRVTYNEQFF; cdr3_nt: TGTGCCACCAGTGATCCTCGGCCGGCGGACAGGGTGACCTACAATGAGCAGTTCTTC
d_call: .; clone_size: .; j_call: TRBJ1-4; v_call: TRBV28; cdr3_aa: CASSLLLNEKLFF; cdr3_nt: TGTGCCAGCAGTCTCCTTTTGAATGAAAAACTGTTTTTT
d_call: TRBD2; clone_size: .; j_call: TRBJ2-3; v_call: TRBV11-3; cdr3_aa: CASSSSGDTDTQYF; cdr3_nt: TGTGCCAGCAGCTCGAGCGGGGACACAGATACGCAGTATTTT
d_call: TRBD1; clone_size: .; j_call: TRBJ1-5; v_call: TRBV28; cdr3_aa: CASRPDRGANQPQHF; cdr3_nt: TGTGCCAGCAGACCCGACAGGGGCGCCAATCAGCCCCAGCATTTT
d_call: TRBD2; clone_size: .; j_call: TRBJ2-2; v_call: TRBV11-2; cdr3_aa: CASSRGSHTGELFF; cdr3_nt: TGTGCCAGCTCGCGGGGGTCCCACACCGGGGAGCTGTTTTTT
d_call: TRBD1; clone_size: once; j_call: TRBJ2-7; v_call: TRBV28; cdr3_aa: CASTAGTGARYEQYF; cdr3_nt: TGTGCCAGCACCGCCGGGACAGGGGCCCGCTACGAGCAGTACTTC
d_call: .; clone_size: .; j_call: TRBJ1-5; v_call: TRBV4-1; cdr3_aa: CASSPDFGGVNQPQHF; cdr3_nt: TGCGCCAGCAGCCCCGACTTTGGGGGCGTGAATCAGCCCCAGCATTTT
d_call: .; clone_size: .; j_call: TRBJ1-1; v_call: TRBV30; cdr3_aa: CAWSSTVMNTEAFF; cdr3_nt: TGTGCCTGGAGTTCTACAGTGATGAACACTGAAGCTTTCTTT
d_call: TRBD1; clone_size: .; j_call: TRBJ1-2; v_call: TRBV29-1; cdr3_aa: CSVEDGQAYGYTF; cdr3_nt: TGCAGCGTTGAAGATGGACAGGCCTATGGCTACACCTTC
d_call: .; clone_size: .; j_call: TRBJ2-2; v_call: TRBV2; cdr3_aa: CASSGLSGRAPGELFF; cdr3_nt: TGTGCCAGCAGTGGACTGTCCGGGAGAGCCCCCGGGGAGCTGTTTTTT
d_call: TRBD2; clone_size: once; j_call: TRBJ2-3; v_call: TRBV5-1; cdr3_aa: CASSIGTSGVSYTDTQYF; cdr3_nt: TGCGCCAGCAGCATTGGGACTAGCGGGGTATCTTACACAGATACGCAGTATTTT
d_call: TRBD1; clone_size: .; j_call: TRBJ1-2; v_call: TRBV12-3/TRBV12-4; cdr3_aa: CASSLRDRGYTF; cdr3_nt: TGTGCCAGCAGTTTGAGGGACAGAGGCTACACCTTC
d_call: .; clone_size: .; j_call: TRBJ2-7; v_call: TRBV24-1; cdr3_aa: CATSDPPGDRSYEQYF; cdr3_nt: TGTGCCACCAGTGACCCCCCCGGGGATCGCTCCTACGAGCAGTACTTC
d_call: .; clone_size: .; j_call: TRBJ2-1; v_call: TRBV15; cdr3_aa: CATSYRESSYNEQFF; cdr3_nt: TGTGCCACCAGCTACAGGGAGAGCTCCTACAATGAGCAGTTCTTC
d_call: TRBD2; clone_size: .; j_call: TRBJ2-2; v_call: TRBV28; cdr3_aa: CASSSLGLAGDTGELFF; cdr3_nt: TGTGCCAGCAGTTCCCTAGGACTAGCGGGGGACACCGGGGAGCTGTTTTTT
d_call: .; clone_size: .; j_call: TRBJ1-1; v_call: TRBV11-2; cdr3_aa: CASSLLAGNTEAFF; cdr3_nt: TGTGCCAGCAGCTTACTTGCCGGGAACACTGAAGCTTTCTTT
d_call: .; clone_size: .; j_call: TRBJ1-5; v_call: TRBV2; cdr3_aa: CASTSGNSNQPQHF; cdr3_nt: TGTGCCAGCACTTCAGGGAATAGCAATCAGCCCCAGCATTTT
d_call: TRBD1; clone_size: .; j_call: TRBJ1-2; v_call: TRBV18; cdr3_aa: CASSPTGTGVVYGYTF; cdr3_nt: TGTGCCAGCTCACCAACGGGGACAGGGGTGGTCTATGGCTACACCTTC
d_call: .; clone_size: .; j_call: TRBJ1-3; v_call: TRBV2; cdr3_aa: CASQRTEGNTIYF; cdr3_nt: TGTGCCAGCCAGAGGACAGAAGGAAACACCATATATTTT
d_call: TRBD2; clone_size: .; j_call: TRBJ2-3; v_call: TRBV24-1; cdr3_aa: CATSASGRGGRTDTQYF; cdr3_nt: TGTGCCACCAGTGCCTCAGGGCGGGGGGGCCGTACAGATACGCAGTATTTT
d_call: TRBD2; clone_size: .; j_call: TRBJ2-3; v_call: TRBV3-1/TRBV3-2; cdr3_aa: CASSPPGLAGGRSDTQYF; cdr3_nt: TGTGCCAGCAGCCCTCCGGGACTAGCGGGGGGCAGGTCAGATACGCAGTATTTT
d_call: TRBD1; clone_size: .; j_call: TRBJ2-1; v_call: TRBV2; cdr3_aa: CASSRTGFYNEQFF; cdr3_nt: TGTGCCAGCAGTCGGACAGGATTTTACAATGAGCAGTTCTTC
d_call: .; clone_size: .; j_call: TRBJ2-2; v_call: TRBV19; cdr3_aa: CASTPTGGGGELFF; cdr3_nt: TGTGCCAGTACGCCTACGGGTGGCGGCGGGGAGCTGTTTTTT
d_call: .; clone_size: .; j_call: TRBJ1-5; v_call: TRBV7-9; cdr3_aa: CASSPGVGGYVPQHF; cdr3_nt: TGTGCCAGCAGCCCAGGGGTTGGGGGTTACGTGCCCCAGCATTTT
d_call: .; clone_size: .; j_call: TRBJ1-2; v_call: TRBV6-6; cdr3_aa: CASSYAREGYTF; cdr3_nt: TGTGCCAGCAGTTACGCCAGGGAAGGCTACACCTTC
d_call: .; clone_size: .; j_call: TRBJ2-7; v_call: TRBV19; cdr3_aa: CASTPQGFRPSYEQYF; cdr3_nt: TGTGCCAGTACCCCTCAGGGTTTTCGACCCTCCTACGAGCAGTACTTC
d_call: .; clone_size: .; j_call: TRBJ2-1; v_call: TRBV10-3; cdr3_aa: CAISDSNEQFF; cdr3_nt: TGTGCCATCAGTGACAGCAATGAGCAGTTCTTC
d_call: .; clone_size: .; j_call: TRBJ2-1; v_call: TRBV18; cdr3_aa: CASSPQQGKDNEQFF; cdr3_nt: TGTGCCAGCTCACCACAGCAGGGGAAAGACAATGAGCAGTTCTTC
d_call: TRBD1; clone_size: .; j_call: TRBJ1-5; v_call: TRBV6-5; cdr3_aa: CASRGQGEGQPQHF; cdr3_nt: TGTGCCAGCAGGGGACAGGGTGAAGGTCAGCCCCAGCATTTT
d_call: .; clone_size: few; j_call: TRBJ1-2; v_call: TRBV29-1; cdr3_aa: CSVPRHFDGYTF; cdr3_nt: TGCAGCGTGCCCAGGCACTTTGATGGCTACACCTTC
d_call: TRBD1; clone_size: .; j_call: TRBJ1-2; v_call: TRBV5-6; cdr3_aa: CASSPRTGRVYGYTF; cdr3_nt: TGTGCCAGCAGCCCAAGGACAGGGCGGGTATATGGCTACACCTTC
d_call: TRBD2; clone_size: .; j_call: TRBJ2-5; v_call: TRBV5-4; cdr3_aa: CASSISGDQETQYF; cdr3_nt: TGTGCCAGCAGCATTAGCGGGGACCAAGAGACCCAGTACTTC
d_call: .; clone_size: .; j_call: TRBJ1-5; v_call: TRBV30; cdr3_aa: CAWSRGLDQPQHF; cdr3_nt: TGTGCCTGGAGTCGGGGTTTAGATCAGCCCCAGCATTTT
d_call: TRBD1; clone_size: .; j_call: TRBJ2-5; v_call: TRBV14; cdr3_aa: CASSPDRGRRETQYF; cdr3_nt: TGTGCCAGCAGCCCCGACAGGGGGCGCCGAGAGACCCAGTACTTC